A selection of T cell receptor beta chains follows, all from one sample in a study of human T cells and chemical hapten exposure. TCRdb called the RACE reads again in MiXCR, with one record for every CDR3 protein. Altogether fewer than 100,000 distinct CDR3 sequences are present, 9.5% to 13% being singletons, with the ten largest covering approximately 0.99%. This specimen consisted of whole blood, obtained in connection with sensitization to the hapten diphenylcyclopropenone (DPC). These receptors all come from a young woman with alopecia areata. Some clones in this sample may be carry-over from other donors' samples. The CDR3 runs from the conserved cysteine through the conserved F or W. A D gene is named only where the DNA matches it firmly. Clone size appears in some rows only: once, few, many, or a class for an expanded clone.

CDR3 DNA,CDR3 protein,J gene,clone size,D gene,V gene
TGTGCCATCAGTGAGATACCGGGACAGGACACTGAAGCTTTCTTT,CAISEIPGQDTEAFF,TRBJ1-1,once,TRBD1,TRBV10-3
TGTGCCAGCTCACCCCCGGGGAAGCTGCCCACAGATACGCAGTATTTT,CASSPPGKLPTDTQYF,TRBJ2-3,.,.,TRBV18
TGCGCCAGCAGCCAAGGACAGGCGACTAGGAGCTCCTACAATGAGCAGTTCTTC,CASSQGQATRSSYNEQFF,TRBJ2-1,many,.,TRBV4-1
TGTGCCAGCAGACCCCCCGGCGGGGACCAGTCCTACGAGCAGTACTTC,CASRPPGGDQSYEQYF,TRBJ2-7,few,.,TRBV28
TGTGCCAGCCGAAAGGGCCCGCAGGGCTCAAATACCTCTGGAAACACCATATATTTT,CASRKGPQGSNTSGNTIYF,TRBJ1-3,.,.,TRBV18
TGTGCCAGCAGTGAACACGGTGGGGATGGAGAGACCCAGTACTTC,CASSEHGGDGETQYF,TRBJ2-5,many,.,TRBV2
TGTGCCAGCAGCGCTCAGATGAACACTGAAGCTTTCTTT,CASSAQMNTEAFF,TRBJ1-1,many,.,TRBV6-2/TRBV6-3
TGTGCCAGCAGCGTAGAAGTAGCGGGCACAGATACGCAGTATTTT,CASSVEVAGTDTQYF,TRBJ2-3,.,.,TRBV9
TGTGCCAGCAGCCAACGGTCGGGCACCGGGGAGCTGTTTTTT,CASSQRSGTGELFF,TRBJ2-2,few,.,TRBV3-1
TGCAGACAGACGGGACACAAAGAACCCTACGAGCAGTACTTC,CRQTGHKEPYEQYF,TRBJ2-7,few,.,TRBV29-1
TGCAGCGTTGTGGCAGTGAACTATGGCTACACCTTC,CSVVAVNYGYTF,TRBJ1-2,few,.,TRBV29-1
TGCGCCAGCAGCTTGGCGCCAGAACTAGCCAAAAACATTCAGTACTTC,CASSLAPELAKNIQYF,TRBJ2-4,few,.,TRBV5-1
TGCAGTGCCGAGCGGGGTAGCACAGATACGCAGTATTTT,CSAERGSTDTQYF,TRBJ2-3,few,TRBD2,TRBV20-1
TGTGCCAGCAGCCGGAAGGGACTAGCAAACACCGGGGAGCTGTTTTTT,CASSRKGLANTGELFF,TRBJ2-2,.,TRBD2,TRBV3-1
TGTGCCAGCAGGATACAGGGGGCGCTTACTGAAGCTTTCTTT,CASRIQGALTEAFF,TRBJ1-1,many,TRBD1,TRBV2
TGTGCCTGGAGTGCGTACAGGGGGACTCGTAGGGAGACCCAGTACTTC,CAWSAYRGTRRETQYF,TRBJ2-5,few,TRBD1,TRBV30
TGTGCCAGCAGCTTAACCCTAGCGGGGGGGGATACGCAGTATTTT,CASSLTLAGGDTQYF,TRBJ2-3,many,TRBD2,TRBV11-2
TGCGCCAGCAGTGAGCCCCACGTTCGAAACACCATATATTTT,CASSEPHVRNTIYF,TRBJ1-3,few,.,TRBV10-2
TGCGCCAGCAGCCAAGAAGGGTCAGCCCGATACGAGCAGTACTTC,CASSQEGSARYEQYF,TRBJ2-7,many,.,TRBV4-3
TGTGCCAGCAGCGATAGCGGGGGCCACAGCTATGGCTACACCTTC,CASSDSGGHSYGYTF,TRBJ1-2,many,.,TRBV7-2
TGTGCCAGCAGCCAAGGGAGGGGATACGAACCGTACTTC,CASSQGRGYEPYF,TRBJ2-7,.,.,TRBV3-1
TGTGCCAGCAGTTGGAGCGGCAATGAGCAGTTCTTC,CASSWSGNEQFF,TRBJ2-1,many,.,TRBV28
TGTGCCAGCTCACCATCGGACCGCTCCTATAATTCACCCCTCCACTTT,CASSPSDRSYNSPLHF,TRBJ1-6,few,.,TRBV18
TGCGCCAGCAGCCAAGGTTTAGGACGCTATGGCTACACCTTC,CASSQGLGRYGYTF,TRBJ1-2,few,.,TRBV4-1
TGTGCCAGCAGCCAAGAGGGGGCCAGGGACGAGCAGTACTTC,CASSQEGARDEQYF,TRBJ2-7,many,.,TRBV3-1
TGCGCCAGCAGCCCAGGGACAGGGGGTACCTCTGGAAACACCATATATTTT,CASSPGTGGTSGNTIYF,TRBJ1-3,few,TRBD1,TRBV5-1
TGCGCCAGCCAATCAGGTTTAAATCAGCCCCAGCATTTT,CASQSGLNQPQHF,TRBJ1-5,few,.,TRBV10-2
TGTGCCAGCAGTGGTTCAGGGAACAAAAACACCGGGGAGCTGTTTTTT,CASSGSGNKNTGELFF,TRBJ2-2,many,.,TRBV6-1
TGTGCCAGCAGTCCCTGGACAGGGAGCTCCTACGAGCAGTACTTC,CASSPWTGSSYEQYF,TRBJ2-7,few,TRBD1,TRBV6-5
TGTGCCAGCAGTTACTCGATAACAGCTGAAGCTTTCTTT,CASSYSITAEAFF,TRBJ1-1,many,.,TRBV6-5
TGTGCCAGCAGTGAAGATCGGGGGAACAGCCAAACGCAGTATTTT,CASSEDRGNSQTQYF,TRBJ2-3,many,.,TRBV25-1
TGTGCCAGCAGCCTGGACAGGGAGAATAGCAATCAGCCCCAGCATTTT,CASSLDRENSNQPQHF,TRBJ1-5,many,TRBD1,TRBV12-3/TRBV12-4
TGTGCGAGCCGGGGTTCTGGCAATCAGCCCCAGCATTTT,CASRGSGNQPQHF,TRBJ1-5,.,.,TRBV7-2
TGCAGTGCTATAGAGATTATCGAGACCCAGTACTTC,CSAIEIIETQYF,TRBJ2-5,many,.,TRBV20-1
TGTGCCAGCTCACTTGAGCGCCAACCCCCTTTAAACGAGCAGTACTTC,CASSLERQPPLNEQYF,TRBJ2-7,many,.,TRBV18
TGTGCCAGCACCCTGTTTGACCCTGTGCGCCCATACAGCACAGATACGCAGTATTTT,CASTLFDPVRPYSTDTQYF,TRBJ2-3,many,.,TRBV7-2
TGCAGCGTTGTAAGGGAACGGCCCCTCTTT,CSVVRERPLF,TRBJ1-1,many,.,TRBV29-1
TGTGCCAGCAGCTTAATGGGATTGGACGCCGATGAGCAGTTCTTC,CASSLMGLDADEQFF,TRBJ2-1,few,.,TRBV5-4
TGTGCCAGCAGCTTAAGGGGACCCCCTCTGGACACTGAAGCTTTCTTT,CASSLRGPPLDTEAFF,TRBJ1-1,many,.,TRBV7-9
TGCAGTGCGGCAAGTAGGACAGATACGCAGTATTTT,CSAASRTDTQYF,TRBJ2-3,.,.,TRBV20-1
TGTGCCAGCAGTCCGGCAATAGTGGGAGAGACCCAGTACTTC,CASSPAIVGETQYF,TRBJ2-5,few,.,TRBV12-3/TRBV12-4
TGTGCCAGCAGCTTATCAACAGGGCCGAACACTGAAGCTTTCTTT,CASSLSTGPNTEAFF,TRBJ1-1,.,.,TRBV11-3
TGTGCCAGCAGTTTGAGGGGCCGAGAGACCCAGTACTTC,CASSLRGRETQYF,TRBJ2-5,few,.,TRBV12-3/TRBV12-4